Each of the 18 T cell receptor beta chains below was sequenced from the same sample in a study of technical replicates of blood from several donors. The assay was immunoSEQ multiplex PCR, and TCRdb's table has in-frame clones only and misses some. This table holds 81,000 or so clones, roughly 96% found once. Sequencing was done on a sample of T cells isolated from PBMCs. The receptors here all came from a human donor in good health.

This chain connects TRBV7-9 to TRBJ2-6; TRBD1 matches 8 bases. This CDR3 has 16 amino acids. Per germline, CDR1 SEHNR and CDR2 FQNEAQ (reference sequence). The trim removed 5 bases at V and 0 bases at J, leaving 3 bases unmatched. The DNA for the CDR3 is TGTGCCAGCAGCCCCCAGGGGGCCTCTGGGGCCAACGTCCTGACTTTC. Protein sequence: CASSPQGASGANVLTF.

This clone was seen only once. The chain uses TRBV18 and TRBJ1-3, with 7 bases that match TRBD1. Germline V gene sequence: CDR1 KGHSH, CDR2 LQKENI. The CDR3 contains 18 residues. V was pared by 2 bases and J by 0 bases, with 10 bases of the junction left unmatched. The CDR3 bases are TGTGCCAGCTCACCAGGGGAAGCAGGGGGAACCTCTGGAAACACCATATATTTT. Translation: CASSPGEAGGTSGNTIYF.

This clone was observed a single time. This chain joins TRBV29-1 and TRBJ1-2; the match to TRBD1 covers 7 bases. CDR1 and CDR2 (germline): SQVTM, ANQGSEA. With 7 bases clipped from V and 8 bases from J, the junction kept 16 bases outside the gene matches. This CDR3 region has 14 residues. The CDR3 coding sequence is TGCAGCGCGAGCAAGACAGGGCTTGGCACCGGCTACACCTTC. Translation gives CSASKTGLGTGYTF. Using reference TRBV29-1 and TRBJ1-2 for the parts outside the CDR3, the full variable domain is SAVISQKPSRDICQRGTSLTIQCQVDSQVTMMFWYRQQPGQSLTLIATANQGSEATYESGFVIDKFPISRPNLTFSTLTVSNMSPEDSSIYLCSASKTGLGTGYTFGSGTRLTVV.

The chain joins TRBV10-1 to TRBJ1-2; perhaps TRBD1 as D (6 bases). The CDR3 consists of 13 residues. V was pared by 5 bases and J by 5 bases, with 12 bases between. Germline lookup yields CDR1 WNHNN and CDR2 SYGVQD (reference sequence). The CDR3 sequence: CASSPGTRYGYTF. The CDR3 nucleotides are TGCGCCAGCAGTCCCGGGACACGTTATGGCTACACCTTC.

V is TRBV6-1 and J is TRBJ2-1; no definite D call. This CDR3 has 16 amino acids. The germline V gene encodes CDR1 MNHNS and CDR2 SASEGT. The V end lost 1 base, the J end lost 3 bases, and 13 bases lay between the germline ends. The CDR3 nucleotides read TGTGCCAGCAGTGAAGGTAGTGTCCTTTTCTACAATGAGCAGTTCTTC. Amino acid sequence: CASSEGSVLFYNEQFF.

This clone came up once. The chain uses TRBV27 and TRBJ2-1; 7 bases line up with TRBD2. J gave up 5 bases and V 2 bases, and 6 bases lay outside the gene matches. The CDR3 runs to 15 residues. Germline V gene sequence: CDR1 MNHEY, CDR2 SMNVEV (reference sequence). CDR3 in amino acids: CASSLHRGRNNEQFF. In nucleotides, the CDR3 is TGTGCCAGCAGTTTACACCGCGGGAGAAACAATGAGCAGTTCTTC.

The chain joins TRBV7-9 to TRBJ2-7; D perhaps matches TRBD1 (6 bases). The V gene lost 1 base and the J gene lost 2 bases, with 18 bases spanning the gap. The germline gives CDR1 SEHNR, CDR2 FQNEAQ (reference sequence). The CDR3 is 17 residues long. The CDR3 sequence: CASSLGGRQAPPYEQYF. In DNA form, the CDR3 reads TGTGCCAGCAGCTTAGGAGGTCGACAGGCGCCCCCCTACGAGCAGTACTTC.

The chain links TRBV5-5 to TRBJ2-2; 9 bases map to TRBD1. V lost 4 bases to trimming and J lost 6 bases; unmatched junction nucleotides: 7. This CDR3 is 15 amino acids long. CDR1 is SGHKS and CDR2 is YYEKEE in the germline V gene (reference sequence). CDR3 coding DNA: TGTGCCAGCAGCCAGGACAGGGGAAGTCCCGGGGAGCTGTTTTTT. Translating it yields CASSQDRGSPGELFF.

This chain uses TRBV4-2 with TRBJ2-3; D is perhaps TRBD1 (5 bases). Germline CDR1 and CDR2: LGHNA and YNFKEQ. V gave up 4 bases and J gave up 8 bases, with 22 bases separating them. The CDR3 runs 16 residues. This CDR3 is CASSLERTRSSGTQYF. In DNA, the CDR3 is TGTGCCAGCAGCCTCGAAAGGACACGGTCTTCGGGTACGCAGTATTTT.

This clone was found once. The chain couples TRBV7-9 to TRBJ1-2, with a possible D match to TRBD1 (5 bases). Trimming took off 0 bases at V and 0 bases at J, with 8 bases between the two ends. The CDR3 is made up of 15 amino acids. The germline V gene has CDR1 SEHNR and CDR2 FQNEAQ (reference sequence). CDR3 coding DNA: TGTGCCAGCAGCTTAGCTTCCAGGGCTAACTATGGCTACACCTTC. Translated, it gives CASSLASRANYGYTF.

The rearrangement links TRBV4-1 to TRBJ2-1, with 7 positions matching TRBD2. The ends lost 3 bases at V and 2 bases at J; junction bases unmatched: 4. The germline CDR1 and CDR2 sequences are MGHRA and YSYEKL. The CDR3 is 15 residues long. The CDR3 coding sequence is TGCGCCAGCAGCCAGGGGGGGATGGCCTACAATGAGCAGTTCTTC. Protein: CASSQGGMAYNEQFF.

The V gene is TRBV5-6, the J gene TRBJ1-6; TRBD1 matches at 8 bases. The V segment lost 3 bases and the J segment 5 bases; nucleotides outside the gene matches: 4. The CDR3 has 15 residues. The germline gives CDR1 SGHDT, CDR2 YYEEEE. The CDR3 DNA is TGTGCCAGCAGCTCCGTGGACAGGGATAATTCACCCCTCCACTTT. Protein: CASSSVDRDNSPLHF.

This chain connects TRBV9 to TRBJ2-6; TRBD2 agrees at 9 bases. V lost 0 bases and J lost 0; bases outside the gene matches: 4. The germline gives CDR1 SGDLS, CDR2 YYNGEE. The CDR3 runs to 18 residues. CDR3 loop: CASSVGLAVSSGANVLTF. The DNA of the CDR3 is TGTGCCAGCAGCGTAGGACTAGCGGTTAGCTCTGGGGCCAACGTCCTGACTTTC.

The chain links TRBV7-6 to TRBJ2-7; 8 bases agree with TRBD2. The CDR3 spans 15 residues. The J segment lost 7 bases and the V segment lost 5 bases, leaving 13 bases of the junction unmatched. Germline values: CDR1 SGHVS, CDR2 FNYEAQ. As DNA, the CDR3 is TGTGCCAGCAGCCCAATCAACTCGGGGGGGCAGGAGCAGTACTTC. As protein: CASSPINSGGQEQYF.

The genes are TRBV5-4 and TRBJ2-7, with 8 bases matching TRBD2. Germline CDR1 and CDR2: SGHNT and YYREEE (reference sequence). The ends lost 0 bases at V and 3 bases at J; junction bases unmatched: 8. The CDR3 has 16 residues. Here the CDR3 DNA reads TGTGCCAGCAGCTTGGACGGGACTAGGTCCCGCTACGAGCAGTACTTC. Its translation is CASSLDGTRSRYEQYF.

The chain carries TRBV5-1 and TRBJ2-1, with 8 bases fitting TRBD2. The V gene end was trimmed by 0 bases and the J gene end by 5 bases; junction bases not matched to a gene: 7. Germline V lookup: CDR1 SGHRS, CDR2 YFSETQ. CDR3 length: 16 amino acids. The CDR3 region is CASSLARLAGNNEQFF. As DNA, the CDR3 is TGCGCCAGCAGCTTGGCCCGGCTAGCGGGTAACAATGAGCAGTTCTTC.

The genes are TRBV5-1 and TRBJ1-2, with 7 bases fitting TRBD1. The J segment lost 6 bases and the V segment lost 0 bases, leaving 5 bases of the junction unmatched. CDR3 length: 14 residues. Germline CDR1 SGHRS, CDR2 YFSETQ. In DNA form, the CDR3 reads TGCGCCAGCAGCTTGGGAACAGGGGTCCATGGCTACACCTTC. It encodes CASSLGTGVHGYTF.

The chain employs TRBV6-6 and TRBJ2-2; 9 nucleotides match TRBD2. CDR1 is MNHNY and CDR2 is SVGAGI in the germline V gene (reference sequence). CDR3 size: 16 residues. V dropped 7 bases and J dropped 5; count of bases not matched to a gene: 11. This CDR3 is CASNLERGVRTGELFF. The CDR3 DNA sequence: TGTGCCAGCAATCTAGAGCGGGGGGTGCGTACCGGGGAGCTGTTTTTT.